The clone carrying this T cell receptor (beta chain) has at least ten counts. The sample's time point: sample taken at primary tumor resection. Whole RNA from tumor, nontumor lung or frozen PBMC was sequenced unsorted. This entry comes from a study of spatial heterogeneity in lung cancer. Per the germline V gene, CDR1 is SGHTA and CDR2 is FQGNSA. Trimming removed 5 bases from V and 6 bases from J, with 19 bases in between. There are 15 residues in the CDR3. Using its own MiXCR run on the 5' RACE reads, TCRdb lists one record per CDR3 protein. The sample lists about 39,000 distinct CDR3 sequences, under 7% seen once, with more than 9% in the top ten.

Sequenced here: PBMCs, sampled at surgery. The sequence was obtained from a male donor with early-stage non-small cell lung cancer. This chain connects TRBV7-2 to TRBJ2-5; possible D gene TRBD2, 6 bases. CDR3 coding DNA: TGTGCCAGCAGCCGCGGGGACGGCCGTTCCAAGACCCAGTACTTC. This translates into CASSRGDGRSKTQYF. The entire variable domain, with the rest obtained from reference TRBV7-2 and TRBJ2-5, is as follows: GAGVSQSPSNKVTEKGKDVELRCDPISGHTALYWYRQSLGQGLEFLIYFQGNSAPDKSGLPSDRFSAERTGGSVSTLTIQRTQQEDSAVYLCASSRGDGRSKTQYFGPGTRLLVL.